This T cell receptor beta chain was documented in a study of T-cell reconstitution after alpha-beta-depleted transplantation in children. CDR1 is DFQATT and CDR2 is SNEGSKA in the germline V gene (reference sequence). The CDR3 length is 12 residues. This clonotype appeared many times. Unique molecular identifiers were incorporated into the prepared TCRbeta library. MiXCR, applied by TCRdb to the PCR reads, yields one record per CDR3 protein. The top ten clones hold 0.8% to 1.1% of a sample with hundreds of thousands of distinct CDR3 sequences, 16% of them seen once. The sequences come from PBMCs from the stem cell graft donor, collected from the stem cell graft. The V call is TRBV20-1, the J call TRBJ2-5; either TRBD1 or TRBD2 may supply D (5 bases each). This TCR was recovered from a human donor who donated a stem cell graft to a child with acute myeloid leukemia. Here the CDR3 DNA reads TGCAGCTTATCGGGGACCCAAGAGACCCAGTACTTC. This sequence encodes CSLSGTQETQYF.